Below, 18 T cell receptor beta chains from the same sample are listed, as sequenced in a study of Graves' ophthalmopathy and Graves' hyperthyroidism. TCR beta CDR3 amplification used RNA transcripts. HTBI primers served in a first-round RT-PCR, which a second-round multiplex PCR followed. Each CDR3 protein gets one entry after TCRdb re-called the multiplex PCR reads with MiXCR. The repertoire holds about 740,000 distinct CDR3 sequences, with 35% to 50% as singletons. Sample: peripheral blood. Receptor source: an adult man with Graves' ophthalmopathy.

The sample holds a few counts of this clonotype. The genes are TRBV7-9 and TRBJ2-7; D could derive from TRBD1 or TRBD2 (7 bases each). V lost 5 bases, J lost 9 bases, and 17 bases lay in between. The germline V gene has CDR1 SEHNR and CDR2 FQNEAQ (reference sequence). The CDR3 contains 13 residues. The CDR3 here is CASSGGGGGGQYF. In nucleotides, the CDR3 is TGTGCCAGCAGCGGGGGAGGGGGCGGAGGGCAGTACTTC.

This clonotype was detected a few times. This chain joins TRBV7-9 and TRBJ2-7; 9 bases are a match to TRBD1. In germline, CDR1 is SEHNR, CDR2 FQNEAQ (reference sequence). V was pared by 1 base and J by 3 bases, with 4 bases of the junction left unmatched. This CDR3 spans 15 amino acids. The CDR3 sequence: CASSLGQGEFYEQYF. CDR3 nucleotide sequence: TGTGCCAGCAGCTTAGGACAGGGGGAATTCTACGAGCAGTACTTC.

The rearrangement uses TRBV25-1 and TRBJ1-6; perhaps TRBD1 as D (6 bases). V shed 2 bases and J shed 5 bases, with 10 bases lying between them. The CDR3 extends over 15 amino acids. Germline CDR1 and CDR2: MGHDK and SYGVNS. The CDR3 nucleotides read TGTGCCAGCAGTGAAATCCAGGGGCATAATTCACCCCTCCACTTT. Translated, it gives CASSEIQGHNSPLHF.

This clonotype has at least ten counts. The CDR3 DNA sequence: TGCAGTGCTGCCCTAAACCGGGAGGAATATGGCTACACCTTC. This translates into CSAALNREEYGYTF. This rearrangement joins TRBV20-1 to TRBJ1-2; D not resolved. This CDR3 is 14 amino acids long. CDR1 and CDR2 (germline): DFQATT, SNEGSKA (reference sequence). V lost 5 bases and J 5 bases, leaving 18 bases between the germline ends.

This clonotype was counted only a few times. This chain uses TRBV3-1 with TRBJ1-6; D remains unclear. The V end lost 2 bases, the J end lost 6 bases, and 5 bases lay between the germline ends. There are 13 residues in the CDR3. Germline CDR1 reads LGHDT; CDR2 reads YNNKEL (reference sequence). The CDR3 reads CASSQRTNSPLHF. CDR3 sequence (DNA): TGTGCCAGCAGCCAAAGGACTAATTCACCCCTCCACTTT. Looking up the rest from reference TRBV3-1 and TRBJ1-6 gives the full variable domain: DTAVSQTPKYLVTQMGNDKSIKCEQNLGHDTMYWYKQDSKKFLKIMFSYNNKELIINETVPNRFSPKSPDKAHLNLHINSLELGDSAVYFCASSQRTNSPLHFGNGTRLTVT.

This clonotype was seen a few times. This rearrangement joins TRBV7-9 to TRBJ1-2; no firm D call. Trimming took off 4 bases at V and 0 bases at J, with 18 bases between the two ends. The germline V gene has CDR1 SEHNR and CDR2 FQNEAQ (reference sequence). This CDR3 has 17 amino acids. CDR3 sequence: CASSSFLEWIPNYGYTF. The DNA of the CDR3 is TGTGCCAGCAGCTCCTTTCTGGAGTGGATACCTAACTATGGCTACACCTTC.

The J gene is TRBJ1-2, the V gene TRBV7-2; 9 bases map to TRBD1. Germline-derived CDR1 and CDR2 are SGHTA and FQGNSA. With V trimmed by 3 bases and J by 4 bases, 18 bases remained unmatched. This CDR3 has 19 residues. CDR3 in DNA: TGTGCCAGCAGCTTGGACTCCCGGCCCGACAGGGGGTATGCCTATGGCTACACCTTC. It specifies CASSLDSRPDRGYAYGYTF. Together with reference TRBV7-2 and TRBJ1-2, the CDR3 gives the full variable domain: GAGVSQSPSNKVTEKGKDVELRCDPISGHTALYWYRQSLGQGLEFLIYFQGNSAPDKSGLPSDRFSAERTGGSVSTLTIQRTQQEDSAVYLCASSLDSRPDRGYAYGYTFGSGTRLTVV.

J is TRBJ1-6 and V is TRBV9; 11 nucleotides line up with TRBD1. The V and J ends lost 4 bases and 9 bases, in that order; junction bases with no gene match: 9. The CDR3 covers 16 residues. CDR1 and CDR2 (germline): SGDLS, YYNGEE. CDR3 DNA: TGTGCCAGCAGCTCACGGGACAGGGGGTCCCTTTCACCCCTCCACTTT. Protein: CASSSRDRGSLSPLHF.

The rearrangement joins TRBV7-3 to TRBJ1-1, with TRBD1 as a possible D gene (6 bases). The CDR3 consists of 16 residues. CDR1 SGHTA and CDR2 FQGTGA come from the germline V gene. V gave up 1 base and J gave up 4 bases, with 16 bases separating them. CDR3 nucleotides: TGTGCCAGCAGCTTAAATTCAGGGGACCCACGCACTGAAGCTTTCTTT. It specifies CASSLNSGDPRTEAFF.

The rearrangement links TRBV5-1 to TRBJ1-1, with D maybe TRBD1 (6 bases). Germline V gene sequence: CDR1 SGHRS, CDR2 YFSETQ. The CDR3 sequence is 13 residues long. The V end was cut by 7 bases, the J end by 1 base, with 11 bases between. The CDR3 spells CASGSQGNTEAFF. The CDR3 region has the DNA TGCGCCAGCGGCTCACAGGGGAACACTGAAGCTTTCTTT.

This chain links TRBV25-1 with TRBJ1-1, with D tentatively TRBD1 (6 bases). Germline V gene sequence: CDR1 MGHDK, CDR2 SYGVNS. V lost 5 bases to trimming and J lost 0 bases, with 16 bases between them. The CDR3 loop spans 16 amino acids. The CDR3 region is CASSTAGGPMNTEAFF. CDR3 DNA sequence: TGTGCCAGCAGTACGGCGGGGGGCCCTATGAACACTGAAGCTTTCTTT.

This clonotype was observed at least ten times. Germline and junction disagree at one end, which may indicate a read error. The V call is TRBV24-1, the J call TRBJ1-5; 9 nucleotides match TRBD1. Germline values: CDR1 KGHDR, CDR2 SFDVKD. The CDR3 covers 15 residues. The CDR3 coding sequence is TGTGCCAGCAGTCAGGGACAGGGTGGTTCGCAGCCCCAGCATTTT. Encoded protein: CASSQGQGGSQPQHF.

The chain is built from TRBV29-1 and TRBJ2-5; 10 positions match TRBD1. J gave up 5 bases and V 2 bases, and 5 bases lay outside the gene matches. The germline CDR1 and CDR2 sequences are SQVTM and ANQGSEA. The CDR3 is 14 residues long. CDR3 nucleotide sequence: TGCAGCGTTGAATTGGGACAGGGGACGGAGACCCAGTACTTC. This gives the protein CSVELGQGTETQYF.

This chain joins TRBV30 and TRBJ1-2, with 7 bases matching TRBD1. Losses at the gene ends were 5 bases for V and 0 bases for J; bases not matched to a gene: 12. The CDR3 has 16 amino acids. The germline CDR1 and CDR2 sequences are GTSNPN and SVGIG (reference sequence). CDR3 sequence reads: CAWRKSTGRANYGYTF. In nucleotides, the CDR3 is TGTGCCTGGCGAAAGTCGACAGGGAGGGCTAACTATGGCTACACCTTC. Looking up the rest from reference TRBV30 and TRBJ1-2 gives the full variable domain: SQTIHQWPATLVQPVGSPLSLECTVEGTSNPNLYWYRQAAGRGLQLLFYSVGIGQISSEVPQNLSASRPQDRQFILSSKKLLLSDSGFYLCAWRKSTGRANYGYTFGSGTRLTVV.

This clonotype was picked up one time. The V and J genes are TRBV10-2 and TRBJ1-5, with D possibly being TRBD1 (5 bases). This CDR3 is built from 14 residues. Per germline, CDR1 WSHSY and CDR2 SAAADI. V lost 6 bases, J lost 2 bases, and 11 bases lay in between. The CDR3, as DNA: TGCGCCAGCAGAGGGAGGGGTGGCAATCAGCCCCAGCATTTT. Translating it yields CASRGRGGNQPQHF.

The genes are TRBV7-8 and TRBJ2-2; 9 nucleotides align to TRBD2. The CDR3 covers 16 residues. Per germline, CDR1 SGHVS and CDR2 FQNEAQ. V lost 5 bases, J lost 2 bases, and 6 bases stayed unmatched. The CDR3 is CASSALAGANTGELFF. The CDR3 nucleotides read TGTGCCAGCAGCGCATTAGCGGGGGCTAACACCGGGGAGCTGTTTTTT.

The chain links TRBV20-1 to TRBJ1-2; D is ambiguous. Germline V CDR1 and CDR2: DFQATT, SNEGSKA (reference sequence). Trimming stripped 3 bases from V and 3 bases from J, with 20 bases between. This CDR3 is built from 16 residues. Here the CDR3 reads CSARIRVEVMHYGYTF. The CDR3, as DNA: TGCAGTGCTAGGATACGGGTAGAAGTCATGCACTATGGCTACACCTTC.

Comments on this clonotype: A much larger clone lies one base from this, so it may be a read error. CDR3 sequence (DNA): TGCGCCAGCAGCCAAGAAGGCAAGGGAAGGTCGAATGAAAAACTGTTTTTT. Translation gives CASSQEGKGRSNEKLFF. J is TRBJ1-4 and V is TRBV7-2; D gene ambiguous. This CDR3 region has 17 residues. Germline lookup yields CDR1 SGHTA and CDR2 FQGNSA.